This entry describes one T cell receptor (beta chain). Its antigen is undetermined. Trimming shortened V by 2 bases and J by 0 bases, and 11 bases separated the two germline ends. The CDR3 is 17 amino acids. The germline V gene encodes CDR1 SGHDN and CDR2 FVKESK. This record comes from a study of T-cell reconstitution after alpha-beta-depleted transplantation in children. Broader study findings: Among T cells one year after transplant, newly produced cells accounted for most counts and diversity. There were some patients whose high TCRbeta diversity at day 60 came from surviving recipient T cells and thymic progenitors. Expanded graft clones numbering several hundred reportedly gave rise to alpha-beta T cells about two months after transplant.

As it was prepared, the TCRbeta library received unique molecular identifiers. TCRdb processed the PCR reads anew with MiXCR; each CDR3 protein has one entry. The sample gives 300,000 to 350,000 distinct CDR3 sequences, 23% of which show up once; 10% to 11% is in the top ten. The rearrangement joins TRBV14 to TRBJ2-6; D gene uncertain. The TCR comes from a male patient between 10 and 17 years old who had a stem cell transplant for acute lymphoblastic leukemia, so the T cells may come from the graft donor. Sequences were derived from PBMCs, mostly from graft donor cells, sampled 180 days after TCRalphabeta/CD19-depleted stem cell transplant. As DNA, the CDR3 is TGTGCCAGCAGCCAATATCGGGTCTCCTCTGGGGCCAACGTCCTGACTTTC. This translates into CASSQYRVSSGANVLTF.